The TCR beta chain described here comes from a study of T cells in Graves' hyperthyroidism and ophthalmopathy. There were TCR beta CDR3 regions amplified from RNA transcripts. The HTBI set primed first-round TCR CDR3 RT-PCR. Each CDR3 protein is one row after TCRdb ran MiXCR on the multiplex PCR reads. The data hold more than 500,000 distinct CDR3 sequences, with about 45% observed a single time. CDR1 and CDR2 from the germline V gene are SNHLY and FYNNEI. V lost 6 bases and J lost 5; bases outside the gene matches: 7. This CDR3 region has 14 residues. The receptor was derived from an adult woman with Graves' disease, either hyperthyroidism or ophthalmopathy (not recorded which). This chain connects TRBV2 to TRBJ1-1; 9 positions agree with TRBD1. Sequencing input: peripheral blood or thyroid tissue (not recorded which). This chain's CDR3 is CASRTVTGGTEAFF. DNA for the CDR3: TGTGCCAGCAGGACGGTGACAGGGGGTACTGAAGCTTTCTTT. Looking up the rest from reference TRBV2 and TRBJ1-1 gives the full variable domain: EPEVTQTPSHQVTQMGQEVILRCVPISNHLYFYWYRQILGQKVEFLVSFYNNEISEKSEIFDDQFSVERPDGSNFTLKIRSTKLEDSAMYFCASRTVTGGTEAFFGQGTRLTVV.